This T cell receptor beta chain was observed in a study of T-cell memory formation after mild COVID-19. Study-wide points: Of the contracting clones, CD4+ ones lay mainly in CM and EM, and CD8+ ones in EMRA. Proof of SARS-CoV-2 specificity was absent for the second-wave clones that crested on day 37.

Remarks on this clonotype: Antigen: not known.

In TCRdb, the 5' RACE reads were re-called with MiXCR into one record per CDR3 protein. This sample has hundreds of thousands of distinct CDR3 sequences; roughly 21% occur once, and the top ten carry around 12%. Sequences were obtained from PBMCs or a T cell subset sorted from them (not recorded which). The sequence was obtained from an adult woman who had mild COVID-19 (a few samples of this study predate the infection). Cell type and time point are not known.

CDR3: CASSGGKGLNSYEQYF. DNA of the CDR3: TGTGCCAGCAGTGGGGGTAAGGGGCTGAACTCCTACGAGCAGTACTTC. This chain connects TRBV12-3 or TRBV12-4 to TRBJ2-7; the D call may be TRBD1 or TRBD2 (5 bases each). The V end lost 5 bases, the J end lost 0 bases, and 17 bases lay between the germline ends. The length of the CDR3 is 16 residues.